This TCR beta chain was profiled in a study of blood T cell repertoires in COVID-19. At the level of the study: The United States, Italy and Spain supplied acute and convalescent COVID-19 samples. PBMCs, B-cell-depleted T cells, or T cells were the source of the cDNA or gDNA that made up the material.

CDR1 and CDR2 from the germline V gene are SEHNR and FQNEAQ (reference sequence). With 5 bases removed from V and 0 bases from J, the gap between germline ends came to 12 bases. The CDR3 is 15 residues long. Authors' data handling: By means of reference gene primer amplification, nucleated cell counts were estimated. Sequenced by immunoSEQ multiplex PCR; TCRdb stores in-frame clones only, minus some. D and trimming come from the DNA, and the V and J calls and clone size come from that table. The profile shows about 200,000 clones, less than 80% of them singletons. Sequencing was performed on peripheral blood. This TCR was recovered from a man between 50 and 59 years old who had recovered from COVID-19. The gene calls are TRBV7-9 and TRBJ2-3; the D gene is possibly TRBD2 (6 bases). The CDR3 loop reads CASSPSGLSTDTQYF. In DNA form, the CDR3 reads TGTGCCAGCAGCCCCAGCGGGCTCAGCACAGATACGCAGTATTTT. The whole variable domain, filled in from reference TRBV7-9 and TRBJ2-3, reads DTGVSQNPRHKITKRGQNVTFRCDPISEHNRLYWYRQTLGQGPEFLTYFQNEAQLEKSRLLSDRFSAERPKGSFSTLEIQRTEQGDSAMYLCASSPSGLSTDTQYFGPGTRLTVL.